These 8 T cell receptor beta chains originate from one sample sequenced in a study of blood T cell repertoires in COVID-19. Sequencing was performed with immunoSEQ multiplex PCR; in TCRdb, only in-frame clones are kept and a portion is missing. Among 200,000 to 250,000 clones listed, about 76% were seen once. Specimen: PBMCs or T cells enriched from blood (not recorded which). The receptor set was obtained from a woman in her forties or fifties with acute COVID-19.

This chain links TRBV6-5 with TRBJ2-5; 9 bases map to TRBD1. In germline, CDR1 is MNHEY, CDR2 SVGAGI. Trimming cost V 5 bases and J 10 bases; bases outside gene matches: 11. The length of the CDR3 is 14 residues. CDR3 region: CASSKQGAQSDQYF. The CDR3 bases are TGTGCCAGCAGTAAACAGGGGGCGCAGAGTGACCAGTACTTC.

J is TRBJ2-7 and V is TRBV27, with D perhaps TRBD2 (6 bases). The CDR3 is made up of 14 amino acids. Germline V CDR1 and CDR2: MNHEY, SMNVEV (reference sequence). The V end was cut by 3 bases, the J end by 3 bases, with 12 bases between. CDR3 loop: CASSFQSGFYEQYF. CDR3 DNA sequence: TGTGCCAGCAGTTTTCAGAGCGGGTTCTACGAGCAGTACTTC.

The chain has TRBV5-6 and TRBJ2-7; 7 bases fit TRBD1. Trimming took 0 bases from V and 2 from J; bases not matched to a gene: 11. The CDR3 totals 17 residues. Germline V CDR1 and CDR2: SGHDT, YYEEEE. Here the CDR3 reads CASSLGVRDSVTYEQYF. The DNA of the CDR3 is TGTGCCAGCAGCTTGGGCGTCAGGGACAGTGTGACCTACGAGCAGTACTTC.

The chain employs TRBV6-2 or TRBV6-3 and TRBJ1-1, with TRBD1 identical over 12 bases. Trimming cost V 4 bases and J 5 bases; bases outside gene matches: 8. CDR1 and CDR2 (germline): MNHEY, SVGEGT. The CDR3 length is 16 residues. The CDR3 bases are TGTGCCAGCAGTTGGCTCCGGGACAGGGGGCTAACTGAAGCTTTCTTT. It specifies CASSWLRDRGLTEAFF.

This clone was seen only once. The same CDR3 is also encoded by other DNA sequences in this sample. This CDR3 reads CASSTQGSYEQYF. The CDR3 bases are TGTGCCAGCAGTACGCAGGGTTCCTACGAGCAGTACTTC. The chain combines TRBV7-2 with TRBJ2-7; D might be TRBD1 (5 bases). The germline V and J ends were trimmed by 6 bases and 1 base, with 10 bases remaining between them. CDR1 and CDR2 from the germline V gene are SGHTA and FQGNSA. The CDR3 contains 13 residues.

Only one count was recorded for this clone. V gene TRBV6-5 combines with J gene TRBJ2-3, with TRBD1 identical over 7 bases. This CDR3 has 13 amino acids. After removal of 4 bases from V and 11 bases from J, the junction contained 9 bases not matched to a gene. Germline CDR1 and CDR2: MNHEY and SVGAGI. CDR3 sequence reads: CASSLLTGERQYF. CDR3 sequence (DNA): TGTGCCAGCAGTTTACTCACAGGGGAAAGGCAGTATTTT.

V gene TRBV7-2 combines with J gene TRBJ1-5; D possibly corresponds to TRBD1 (6 bases). Germline values: CDR1 SGHTA, CDR2 FQGNSA. This CDR3 region has 15 residues. V lost 1 base to trimming and J lost 0 bases, with 7 bases between them. The CDR3 DNA reads as TGTGCCAGCAGCTTAGGGGACACTAGCAATCAGCCCCAGCATTTT. It encodes CASSLGDTSNQPQHF.

The chain couples TRBV7-9 to TRBJ2-2; possibly TRBD1 for D (6 bases). CDR1 SEHNR and CDR2 FQNEAQ come from the germline V gene (reference sequence). Trimming removed 3 bases at V and 9 bases at J, with 14 bases between. The CDR3 has 14 amino acids. The CDR3 DNA follows: TGTGCCAGCAGCTTGCAGGGGTTTGGGCGGGAGCTGTTTTTT. This codes for CASSLQGFGRELFF.